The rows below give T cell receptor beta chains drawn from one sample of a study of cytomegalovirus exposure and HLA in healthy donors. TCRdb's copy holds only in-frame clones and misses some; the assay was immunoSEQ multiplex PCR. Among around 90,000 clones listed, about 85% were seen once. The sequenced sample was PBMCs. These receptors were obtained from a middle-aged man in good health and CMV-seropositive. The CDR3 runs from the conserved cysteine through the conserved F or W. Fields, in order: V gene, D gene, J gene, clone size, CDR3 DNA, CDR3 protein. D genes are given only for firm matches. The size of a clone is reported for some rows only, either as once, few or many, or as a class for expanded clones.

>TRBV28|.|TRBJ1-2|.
TGTGCCAGCAGGGATGGGACACAGCGTATCTATGGCTACACCTTC
CASRDGTQRIYGYTF
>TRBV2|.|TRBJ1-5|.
TGTGCCAGCTCCCATGGAGGCAATCAGCCCCAGCATTTT
CASSHGGNQPQHF
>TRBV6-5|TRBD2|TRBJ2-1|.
TGTGCCAGCAGTTACGCTACTAGCGATGAGCAGTTCTTC
CASSYATSDEQFF
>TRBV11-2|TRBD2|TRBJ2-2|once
TGTGCCAGCAGCTTAGCTAGCGGGGTGAACACCGGGGAGCTGTTTTTT
CASSLASGVNTGELFF
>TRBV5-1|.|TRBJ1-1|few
TGCGCCAGCAGCCCGGGGACACTCTACACTGAAGCTTTCTTT
CASSPGTLYTEAFF
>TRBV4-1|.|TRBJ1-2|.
TGCGCCAGCAGCCAAGATCTAATAACGGGAGGCTACACCTTC
CASSQDLITGGYTF
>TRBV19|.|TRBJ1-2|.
TGTGCCAGTACGGCGGGACGAGCTTCGGGCTACACCTTC
CASTAGRASGYTF
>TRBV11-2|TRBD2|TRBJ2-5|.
TGTGCCAGCAGCCACTCAGGACTAGCGGGTGGCAAGGAGACCCAGTACTTC
CASSHSGLAGGKETQYF
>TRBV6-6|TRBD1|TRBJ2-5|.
TGTGCCAGCAGTTACTCGAAGGGACAGAAAGAGACCCAGTACTTC
CASSYSKGQKETQYF
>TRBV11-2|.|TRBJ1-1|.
TGTGCCAGCAGCCCCGGGACACTCACTGAAGCTTTCTTT
CASSPGTLTEAFF
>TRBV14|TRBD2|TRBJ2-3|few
TGTGCCAGCAGCATCCCGGGACTAGCGGGAATAAGCACAGATACGCAGTATTTT
CASSIPGLAGISTDTQYF
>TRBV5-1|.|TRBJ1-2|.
TGCGCCAGCAGCTTGGGGGGGGGTTTCGGCTACACCTTC
CASSLGGGFGYTF
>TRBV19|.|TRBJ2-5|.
TGTGCCAGTAGTATAGGTAAAGAGACCCAGTACTTC
CASSIGKETQYF
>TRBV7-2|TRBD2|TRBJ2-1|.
TGTGCCAGCAGCCCAGAACTAGCGGGAGGGCGGAATGAGCAGTTCTTC
CASSPELAGGRNEQFF
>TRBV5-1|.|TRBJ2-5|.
TGCGCCAGCAGCTTGGACCCAGGTTTGGGGACCCAGTACTTC
CASSLDPGLGTQYF
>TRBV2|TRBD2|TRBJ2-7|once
TGTGCCAGCAGCTCCCGGGACTCGGGAGGGCTCGAGCAGTACTTC
CASSSRDSGGLEQYF
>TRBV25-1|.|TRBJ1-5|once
TGTGCCAGCAGGGCCTACAGGGATTCGAGCAATCAGCCCCAGCATTTT
CASRAYRDSSNQPQHF
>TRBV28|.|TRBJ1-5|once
TGTGCCAGCAGTCCCCAGGATGATAGCAATCAGCCCCAGCATTTT
CASSPQDDSNQPQHF
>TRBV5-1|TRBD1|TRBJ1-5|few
TGCGCCAGCAGCTTGGCCGGGACAGAAAATCAGCCCCAGCATTTT
CASSLAGTENQPQHF
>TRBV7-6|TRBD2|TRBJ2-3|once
TGTGCCAGCACCACGCGAGCGGGAGGCCGGGATACGCAGTATTTT
CASTTRAGGRDTQYF
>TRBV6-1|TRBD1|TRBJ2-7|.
TGTGCCACGGACAGGGGAACCTACGAGCAGTACTTC
CATDRGTYEQYF
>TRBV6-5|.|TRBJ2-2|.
TGTGCCAGCAGTCCGCTAACCTCCGGGGAGCTGTTTTTT
CASSPLTSGELFF
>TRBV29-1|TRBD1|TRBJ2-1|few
TGCAGCGCCGAGGGCAGGGGGCGCGTCAATGAGCAGTTCTTC
CSAEGRGRVNEQFF
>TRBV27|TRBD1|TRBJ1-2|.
TGTGCCAGCAGTAGCGGCCGGGACAGGGACGGCTACACCTTC
CASSSGRDRDGYTF
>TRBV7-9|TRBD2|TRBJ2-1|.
TGTTCCAGCAGCTTAGTTCTCGGCGGGGGGGCTTATGAGCAGTTCTTC
CSSSLVLGGGAYEQFF
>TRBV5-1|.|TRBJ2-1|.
TGCGCCAGCAGCTTGGCCAGGGCCTCCTACAATGAGCAGTTCTTC
CASSLARASYNEQFF